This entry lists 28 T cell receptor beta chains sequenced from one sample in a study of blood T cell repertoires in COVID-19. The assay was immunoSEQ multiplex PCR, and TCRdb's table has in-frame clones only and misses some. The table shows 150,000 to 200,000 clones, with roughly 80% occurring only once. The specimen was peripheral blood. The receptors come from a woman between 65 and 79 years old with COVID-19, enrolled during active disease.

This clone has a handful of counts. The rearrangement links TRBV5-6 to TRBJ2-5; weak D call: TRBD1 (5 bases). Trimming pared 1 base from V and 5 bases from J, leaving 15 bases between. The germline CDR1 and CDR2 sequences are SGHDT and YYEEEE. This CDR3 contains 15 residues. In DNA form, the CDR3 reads TGTGCCAGCAGCTTGTCCCTGGGGCCGGGTGAGACCCAGTACTTC. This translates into CASSLSLGPGETQYF.

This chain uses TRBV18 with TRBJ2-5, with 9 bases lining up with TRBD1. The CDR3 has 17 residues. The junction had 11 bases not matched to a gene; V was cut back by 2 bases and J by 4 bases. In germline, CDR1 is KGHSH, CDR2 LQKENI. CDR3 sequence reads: CASSPSPGTGNLETQYF. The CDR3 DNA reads TGTGCCAGCTCACCAAGTCCCGGGACAGGGAATTTAGAGACCCAGTACTTC.

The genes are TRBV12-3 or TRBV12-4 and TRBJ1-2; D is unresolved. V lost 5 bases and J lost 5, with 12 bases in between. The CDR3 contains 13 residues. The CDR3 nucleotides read TGTGCCAGCAGTCTACAGTCCTTTTATGGCTACACCTTC. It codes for CASSLQSFYGYTF.

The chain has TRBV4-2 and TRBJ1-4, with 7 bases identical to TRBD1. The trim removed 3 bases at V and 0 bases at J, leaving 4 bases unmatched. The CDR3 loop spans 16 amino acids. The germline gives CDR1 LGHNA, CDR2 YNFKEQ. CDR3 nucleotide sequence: TGTGCCAGCAGCCAGGAGGGACAGTCAACTAATGAAAAACTGTTTTTT. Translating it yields CASSQEGQSTNEKLFF.

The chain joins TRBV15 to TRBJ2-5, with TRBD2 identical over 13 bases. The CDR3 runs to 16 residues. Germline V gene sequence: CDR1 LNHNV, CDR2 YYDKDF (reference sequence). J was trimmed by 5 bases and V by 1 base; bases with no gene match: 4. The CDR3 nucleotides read TGTGCCACCAGCAGAGGGACTAGCGGGAGTTTCGAGACCCAGTACTTC. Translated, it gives CATSRGTSGSFETQYF.

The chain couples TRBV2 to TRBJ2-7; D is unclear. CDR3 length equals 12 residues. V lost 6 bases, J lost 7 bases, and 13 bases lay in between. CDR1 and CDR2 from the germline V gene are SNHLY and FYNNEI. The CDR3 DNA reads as TGTGCCAGCAGGTTAACCCCGACTGAGCAGTACTTC. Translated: CASRLTPTEQYF.

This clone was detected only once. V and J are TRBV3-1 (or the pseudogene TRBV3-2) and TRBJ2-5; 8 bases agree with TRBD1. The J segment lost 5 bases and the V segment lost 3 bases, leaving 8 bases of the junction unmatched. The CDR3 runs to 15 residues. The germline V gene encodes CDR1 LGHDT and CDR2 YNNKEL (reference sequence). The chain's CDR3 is CASSQARTGLETQYF. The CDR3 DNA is TGTGCCAGCAGCCAGGCCCGGACAGGGTTGGAGACCCAGTACTTC.

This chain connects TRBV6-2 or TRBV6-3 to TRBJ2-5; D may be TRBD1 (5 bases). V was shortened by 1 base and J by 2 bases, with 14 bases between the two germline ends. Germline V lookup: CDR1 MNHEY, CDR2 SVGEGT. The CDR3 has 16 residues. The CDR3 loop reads CASSYFGTGPQETQYF. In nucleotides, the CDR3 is TGTGCCAGCAGTTACTTCGGCACAGGTCCACAAGAGACCCAGTACTTC.

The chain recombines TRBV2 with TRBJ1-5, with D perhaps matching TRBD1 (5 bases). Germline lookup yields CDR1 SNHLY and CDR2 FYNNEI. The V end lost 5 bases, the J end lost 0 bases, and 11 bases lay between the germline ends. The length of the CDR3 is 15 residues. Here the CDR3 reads CASSTQGFSNQPQHF. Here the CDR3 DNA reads TGTGCCAGCAGTACCCAGGGCTTTAGCAATCAGCCCCAGCATTTT.

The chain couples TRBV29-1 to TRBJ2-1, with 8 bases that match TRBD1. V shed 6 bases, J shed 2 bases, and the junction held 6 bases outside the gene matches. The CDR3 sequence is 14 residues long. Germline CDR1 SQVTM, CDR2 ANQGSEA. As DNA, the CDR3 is TGCAGCGTCGCGTACAGGGGGACCTACAATGAGCAGTTCTTC. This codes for CSVAYRGTYNEQFF.

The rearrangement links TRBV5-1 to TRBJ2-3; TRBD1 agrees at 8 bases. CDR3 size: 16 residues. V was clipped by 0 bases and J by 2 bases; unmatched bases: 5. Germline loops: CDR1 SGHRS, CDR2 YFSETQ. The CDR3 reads CASSLAATGDTDTQYF. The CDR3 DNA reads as TGCGCCAGCAGCTTGGCCGCGACAGGGGACACAGATACGCAGTATTTT.

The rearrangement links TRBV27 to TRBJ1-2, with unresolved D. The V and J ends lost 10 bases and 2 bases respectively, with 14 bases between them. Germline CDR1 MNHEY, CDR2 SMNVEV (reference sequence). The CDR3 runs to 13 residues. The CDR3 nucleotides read TGTGCCACCCGAGGGTTCTCGAACTATGGCTACACCTTC. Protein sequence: CATRGFSNYGYTF.

This CDR3 reads CAWSARHSSEAFF. In DNA form, the CDR3 reads TGTGCCTGGAGCGCAAGACATTCATCTGAAGCTTTCTTT. This chain uses TRBV30 with TRBJ1-1; D ambiguous. Trimming pared 3 bases from V and 6 bases from J, leaving 14 bases between. This CDR3 spans 13 amino acids. Germline V gene lookup returns CDR1 GTSNPN and CDR2 SVGIG (reference sequence).

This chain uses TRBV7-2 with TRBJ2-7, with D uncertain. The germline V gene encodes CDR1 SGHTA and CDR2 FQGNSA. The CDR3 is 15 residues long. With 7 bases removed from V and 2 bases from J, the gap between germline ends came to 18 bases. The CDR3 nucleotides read TGTGCCAGCAATTCTTATCAACAGAAGACCTACGAGCAGTACTTC. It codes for CASNSYQQKTYEQYF.

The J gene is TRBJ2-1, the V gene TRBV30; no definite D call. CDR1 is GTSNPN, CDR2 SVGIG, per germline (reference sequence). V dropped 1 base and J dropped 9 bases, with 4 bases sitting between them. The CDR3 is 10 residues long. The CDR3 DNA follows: TGTGCCTGGAGTGCCGGTGAGCAGTTCTTC. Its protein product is CAWSAGEQFF.

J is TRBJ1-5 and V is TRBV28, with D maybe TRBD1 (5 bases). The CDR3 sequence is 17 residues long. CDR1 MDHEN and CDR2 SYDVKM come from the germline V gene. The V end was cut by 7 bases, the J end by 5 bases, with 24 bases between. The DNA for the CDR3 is TGTGCCAGCAATTTCGGTGTAGGGGAAGTTGAAGATCAGCCCCAGCATTTT. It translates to CASNFGVGEVEDQPQHF.

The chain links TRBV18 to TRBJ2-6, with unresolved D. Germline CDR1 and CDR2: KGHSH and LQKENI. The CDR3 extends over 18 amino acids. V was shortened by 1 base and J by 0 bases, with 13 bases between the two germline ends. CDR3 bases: TGTGCCAGCTCACCACTTCCCGTAAGCCTCTCTGGGGCCAACGTCCTGACTTTC. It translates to CASSPLPVSLSGANVLTF.

CDR3 coding DNA: TGTGCCAGCAGCGGGACAGGGGGCGGGGGTGAAAAACTGTTTTTT. Its protein product is CASSGTGGGGEKLFF. The rearrangement links TRBV5-4 to TRBJ1-4, with 12 bases lining up with TRBD1. V shed 4 bases, J shed 7 bases, and the junction held 5 bases outside the gene matches. The CDR3 loop spans 15 amino acids. The germline V gene encodes CDR1 SGHNT and CDR2 YYREEE (reference sequence).

The CDR3 here is CAIRGTSGSTYNEQFF. Here the CDR3 DNA reads TGTGCCATCAGGGGGACTAGCGGGAGCACCTACAATGAGCAGTTCTTC. The rearrangement links TRBV10-3 to TRBJ2-1, with 14 nucleotides matching TRBD2. This CDR3 spans 16 amino acids. The junction had 3 bases not matched to a gene; V was cut back by 6 bases and J by 2 bases. The V gene's germline CDR1 is ENHRY and CDR2 SYGVKD.

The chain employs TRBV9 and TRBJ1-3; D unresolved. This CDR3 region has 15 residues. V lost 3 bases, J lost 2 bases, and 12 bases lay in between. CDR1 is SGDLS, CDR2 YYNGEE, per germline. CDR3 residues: CASSADRDPGNTIYF. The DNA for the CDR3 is TGTGCCAGCAGCGCGGACCGGGATCCTGGAAACACCATATATTTT.

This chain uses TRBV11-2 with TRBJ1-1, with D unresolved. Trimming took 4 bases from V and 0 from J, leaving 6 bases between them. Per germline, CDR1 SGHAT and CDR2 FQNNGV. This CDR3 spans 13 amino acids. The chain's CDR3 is CASSSLLNTEAFF. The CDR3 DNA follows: TGTGCCAGCAGCTCTTTATTGAACACTGAAGCTTTCTTT.

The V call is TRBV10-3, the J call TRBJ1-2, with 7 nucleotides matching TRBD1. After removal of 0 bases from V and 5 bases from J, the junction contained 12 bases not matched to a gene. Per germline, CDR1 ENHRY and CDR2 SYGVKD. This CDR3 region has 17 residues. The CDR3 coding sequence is TGTGCCATCAGTGAGTCAAAGGCCCAAACAGGGGCATATGGCTACACCTTC. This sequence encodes CAISESKAQTGAYGYTF.

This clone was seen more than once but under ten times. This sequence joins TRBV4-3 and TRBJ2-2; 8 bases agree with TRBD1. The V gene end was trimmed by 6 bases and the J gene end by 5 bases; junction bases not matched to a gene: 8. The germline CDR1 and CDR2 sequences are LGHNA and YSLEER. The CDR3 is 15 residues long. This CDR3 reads CASSLGQGGTGELFF. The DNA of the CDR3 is TGCGCCAGCAGTCTCGGACAGGGAGGAACCGGGGAGCTGTTTTTT.

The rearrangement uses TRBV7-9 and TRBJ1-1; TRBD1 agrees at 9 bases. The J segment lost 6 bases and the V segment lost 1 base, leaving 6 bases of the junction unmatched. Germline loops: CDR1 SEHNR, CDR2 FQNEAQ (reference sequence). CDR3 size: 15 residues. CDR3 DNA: TGTGCCAGCAGCTTAGTGGGACAGGGTAACCCTGAAGCTTTCTTT. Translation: CASSLVGQGNPEAFF.

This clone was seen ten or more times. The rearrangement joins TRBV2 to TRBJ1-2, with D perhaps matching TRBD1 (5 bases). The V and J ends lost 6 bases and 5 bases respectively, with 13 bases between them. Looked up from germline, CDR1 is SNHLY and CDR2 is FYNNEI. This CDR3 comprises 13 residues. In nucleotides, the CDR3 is TGTGCCAGCAGCGCGGACACGCCGTATGGCTACACCTTC. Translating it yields CASSADTPYGYTF.

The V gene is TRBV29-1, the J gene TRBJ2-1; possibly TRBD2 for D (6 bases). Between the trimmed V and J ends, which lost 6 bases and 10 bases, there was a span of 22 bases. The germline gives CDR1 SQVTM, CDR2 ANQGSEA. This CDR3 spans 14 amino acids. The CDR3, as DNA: TGCAGCGTGGAGGTGGGGAGGCCGGTAAGCGAGCAGTTCTTC. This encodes CSVEVGRPVSEQFF.

The DNA of the CDR3 is TGTGCCAGCAGCTCGGCGGTACAGGGGGATAAGTACGAGCAGTACTTC. Its protein product is CASSSAVQGDKYEQYF. This chain links TRBV5-4 with TRBJ2-7; 8 bases agree with TRBD1. Germline CDR1 and CDR2: SGHNT and YYREEE (reference sequence). With 3 bases clipped from V and 4 bases from J, the junction kept 12 bases outside the gene matches. The CDR3 loop spans 16 amino acids.

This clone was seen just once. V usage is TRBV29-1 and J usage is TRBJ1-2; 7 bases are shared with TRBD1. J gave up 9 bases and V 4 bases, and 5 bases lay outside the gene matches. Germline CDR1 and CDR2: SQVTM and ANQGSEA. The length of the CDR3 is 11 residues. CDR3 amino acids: CSVGTGESYTF. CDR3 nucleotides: TGCAGCGTTGGTACAGGGGAGAGCTACACCTTC.